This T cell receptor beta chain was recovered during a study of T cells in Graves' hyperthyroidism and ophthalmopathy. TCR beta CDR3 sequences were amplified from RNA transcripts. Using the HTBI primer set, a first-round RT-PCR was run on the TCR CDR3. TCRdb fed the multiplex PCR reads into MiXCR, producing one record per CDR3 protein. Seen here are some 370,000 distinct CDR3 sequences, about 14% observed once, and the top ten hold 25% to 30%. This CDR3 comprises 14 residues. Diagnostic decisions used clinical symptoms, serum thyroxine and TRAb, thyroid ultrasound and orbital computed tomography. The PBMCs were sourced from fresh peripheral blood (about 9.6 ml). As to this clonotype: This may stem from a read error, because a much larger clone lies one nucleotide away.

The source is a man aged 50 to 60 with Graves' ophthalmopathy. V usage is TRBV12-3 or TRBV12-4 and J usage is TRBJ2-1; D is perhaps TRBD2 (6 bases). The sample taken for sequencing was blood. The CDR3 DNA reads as TGTGCCAGCAGTTTACGGGGGTCGTACAATAAGCAGTTCTTC. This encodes CASSLRGSYNKQFF.